This note documents a single T cell receptor (beta chain) sequence. This clonotype was counted ten times or more. This clone's antigen is unknown. One base away there is no much larger clone; base qualities are not given. The method behind the library was RACE. Sequencing was performed on a NextSeq 500. During library preparation, unique molecular identifiers were attached to individual cDNA molecules so that TCRs could be counted in a quantitative, reproducible way. For every blood RNA sample, sequencing covered both the TCR alpha and TCR beta chains. Regarding the original processing steps: The median number of TCRs per sample was 95,638, ranging from about 23,224 to 700,000. The Decombinator software suite was used to annotate the V, J and CDR3 of the TCR reads. To make PS versus PT1 abundance plots, every sample was subsampled to the same number of TCRs (28,000). TCRs were defined as expanded if absent before sensitization and observed at least eight times at the 2-week time point. The public reads were run again by TCRdb, first through fastp at Q25 and then through MiXCR, and only productive beta chains were kept. Rows with one shared CDR3 protein collapse into an entry with the most common genes and DNA. The V and J calls and clone size come from TCRdb's table, not from the authors' own analysis. Present in this sample are approximately 87,000 distinct CDR3 sequences, about an eighth of which were seen just once. Clones ranked in the top ten supply roughly 3.1% of the sample.

This specimen comes from a study of human T cells and chemical hapten exposure (dated by TCRdb to the early 2020s). In terms of the full investigation: For sensitization, 2% DPC in acetone was applied to a roughly 2 cm by roughly 2 cm area of upper inner arm skin. Patients additionally received weekly therapeutic DPC doses to the scalp throughout the approximately 25-week study period. Patch tests used Finn chambers with 0.01% DPC on the upper back, scored after 6 days by International Contact Dermatitis Research Group standards. Alopecia areata with under or over 50% scalp involvement, alopecia totalis and alopecia universalis were represented in the patient cohort, which was mostly female. The libraries were sequenced as a pool, and the TCR yield per sample differed mostly because of small variations in library volumes within the pool. Peripheral blood TCR repertoire changes were tracked in vivo in alopecia patients during primary and secondary sensitization to the hapten diphenylcyclopropenone (DPC). Blood samples were taken from patients before sensitization (week 0) and then at 2, 6 and about 24 weeks after DPC sensitization. Blood for TCR sequencing was provided by twenty-nine alopecia patients at one to four time points (pre-sensitization, 2, 6 and 24 weeks). What the authors observed across the whole study: Significantly more large CDR3 similarity clusters were formed by expanded TCRs than by pre-sensitization or healthy control sets, consistent with antigen-driven responses. Patch test score correlated positively with the number of PT1 expanded TCRs, reaching significance at thresholds 8, 16 and 32 but not at 4. All patients had alopecia, a presumed autoimmune disease, so their immune response might differ from that of healthy individuals. The number of TCRs above 1 in 1000 frequency did not change with DPC sensitization; there was no evidence of global repertoire structure alterations. Repeated subsampling changed both the strength of the expansion versus patch-test correlation and the threshold at which the correlation became significant.

The time point label, as the study defines it: patch test 2, 6 weeks after DPC sensitization. The meaning of the sample's treatment or condition label: therapeutic diphenylcyclopropenone sensitization with weekly scalp DPC. At each patch-test visit, blood was drawn before the patch test was applied. Patients were considered eligible if aged 18 to 70, diagnosed with alopecia and deemed suitable for DPC therapy, and patients were excluded if pregnant. Total RNA was extracted from unfractionated whole blood collected in Tempus Blood RNA tubes. V sheds 2 bases and J sheds 5 bases, leaving 6 bases between their ends. The CDR3 runs 12 amino acids, cysteine and phenylalanine included. Only the CDR3 portion is preserved as DNA: 36 bases, with reading frame beginning at the first base. Via the germline V gene, CDR1 is LGHNA and CDR2 YSLEER.

Material: whole blood, obtained in connection with sensitization to the hapten diphenylcyclopropenone (DPC). The receptor comes from a woman in her 40s with alopecia areata. Some clones in this sample may be carry-over from other donors' samples. The chain employs TRBV4-3 and TRBJ1-1; D gene: possibly TRBD1, on 5 matching bases. The bases are TGCGCCAGCAGCCAACAGGGTACTGAAGCTTTCTTT. This encodes CASSQQGTEAFF.